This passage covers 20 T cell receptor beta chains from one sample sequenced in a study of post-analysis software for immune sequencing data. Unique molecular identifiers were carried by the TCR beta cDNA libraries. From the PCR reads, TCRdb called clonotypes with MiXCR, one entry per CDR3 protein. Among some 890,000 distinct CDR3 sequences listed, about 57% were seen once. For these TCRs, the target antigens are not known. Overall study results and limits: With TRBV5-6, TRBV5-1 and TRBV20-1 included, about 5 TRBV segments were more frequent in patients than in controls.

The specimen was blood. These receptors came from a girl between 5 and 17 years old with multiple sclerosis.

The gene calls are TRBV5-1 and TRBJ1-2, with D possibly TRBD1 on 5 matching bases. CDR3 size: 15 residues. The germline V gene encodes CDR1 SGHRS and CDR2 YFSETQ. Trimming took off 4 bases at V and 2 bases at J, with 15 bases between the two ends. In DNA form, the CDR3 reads TGCGCCAGCAGCCACCGGACGGGGCAGAACTATGGCTACACCTTC. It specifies CASSHRTGQNYGYTF.

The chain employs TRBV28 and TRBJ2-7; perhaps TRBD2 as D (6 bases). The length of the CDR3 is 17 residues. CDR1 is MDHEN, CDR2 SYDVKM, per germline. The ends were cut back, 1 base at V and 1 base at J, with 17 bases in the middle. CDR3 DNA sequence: TGTGCCAGCAGTTTATCCCGCCGGGGGTCCGGGTCCTACGAGCAGTACTTC. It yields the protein CASSLSRRGSGSYEQYF.

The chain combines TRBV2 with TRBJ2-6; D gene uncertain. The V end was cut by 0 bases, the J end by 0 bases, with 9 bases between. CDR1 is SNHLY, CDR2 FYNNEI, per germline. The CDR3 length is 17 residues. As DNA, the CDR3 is TGTGCCAGCAGTGAAGCGCCTCCGGACTCTGGGGCCAACGTCCTGACTTTC. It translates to CASSEAPPDSGANVLTF.

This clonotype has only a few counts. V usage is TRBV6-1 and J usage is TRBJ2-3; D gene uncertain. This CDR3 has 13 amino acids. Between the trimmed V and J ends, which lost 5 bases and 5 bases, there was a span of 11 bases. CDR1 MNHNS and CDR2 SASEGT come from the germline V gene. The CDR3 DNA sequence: TGTGCCAGCAGTCCCACGTTTGGAGATACGCAGTATTTT. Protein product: CASSPTFGDTQYF.

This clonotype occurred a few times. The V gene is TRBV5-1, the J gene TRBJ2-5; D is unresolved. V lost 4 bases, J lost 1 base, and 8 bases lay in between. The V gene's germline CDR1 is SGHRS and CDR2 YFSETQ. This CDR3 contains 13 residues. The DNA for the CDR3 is TGCGCCAGCAGCACCTTACCCCAAGAGACCCAGTACTTC. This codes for CASSTLPQETQYF.

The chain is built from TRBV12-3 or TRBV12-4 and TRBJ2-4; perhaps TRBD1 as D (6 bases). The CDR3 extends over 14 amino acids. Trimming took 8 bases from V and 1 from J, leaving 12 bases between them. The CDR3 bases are TGTGCCAGCGAGACAGGAGTGGCCAAAAACATTCAGTACTTC. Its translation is CASETGVAKNIQYF.

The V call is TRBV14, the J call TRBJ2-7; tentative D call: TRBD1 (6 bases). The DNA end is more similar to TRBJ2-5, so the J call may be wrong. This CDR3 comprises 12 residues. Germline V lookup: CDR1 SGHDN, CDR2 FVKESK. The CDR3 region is CASSLRGQTQYF. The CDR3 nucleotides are TGTGCCAGCAGCCTCAGGGGCCAGACCCAGTACTTC.

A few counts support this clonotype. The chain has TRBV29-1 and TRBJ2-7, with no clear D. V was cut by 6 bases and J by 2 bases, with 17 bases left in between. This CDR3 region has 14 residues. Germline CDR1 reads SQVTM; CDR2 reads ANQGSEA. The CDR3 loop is CSVSWTSRTYEQYF. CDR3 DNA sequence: TGCAGCGTCTCTTGGACCAGTCGGACCTACGAGCAGTACTTC.

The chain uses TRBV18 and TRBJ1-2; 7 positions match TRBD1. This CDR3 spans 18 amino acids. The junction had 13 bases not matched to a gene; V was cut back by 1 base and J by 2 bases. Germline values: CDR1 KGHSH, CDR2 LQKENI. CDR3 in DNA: TGTGCCAGCTCACCACAGCGCTTGGGGACAGACGACAACTATGGCTACACCTTC. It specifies CASSPQRLGTDDNYGYTF.

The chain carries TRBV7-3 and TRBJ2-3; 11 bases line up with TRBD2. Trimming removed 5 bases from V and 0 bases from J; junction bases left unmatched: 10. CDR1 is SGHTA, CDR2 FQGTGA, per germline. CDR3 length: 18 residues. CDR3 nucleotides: TGTGCCAGCAGCCTTTCTAGCGGGGGGATTCCTAGCACAGATACGCAGTATTTT. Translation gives CASSLSSGGIPSTDTQYF.

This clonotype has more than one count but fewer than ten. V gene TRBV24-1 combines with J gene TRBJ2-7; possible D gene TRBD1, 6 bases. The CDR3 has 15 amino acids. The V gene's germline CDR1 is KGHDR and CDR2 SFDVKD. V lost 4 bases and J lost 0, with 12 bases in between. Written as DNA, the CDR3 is TGTGCCACCAGTGACAACAGGGCGAACTCCTACGAGCAGTACTTC. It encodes CATSDNRANSYEQYF.

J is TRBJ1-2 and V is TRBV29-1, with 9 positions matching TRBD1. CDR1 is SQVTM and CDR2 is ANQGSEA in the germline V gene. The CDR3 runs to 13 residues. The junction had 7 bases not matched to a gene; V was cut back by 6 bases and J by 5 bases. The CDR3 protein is CSVAGQGNYGYTF. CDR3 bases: TGCAGCGTAGCGGGACAGGGTAATTATGGCTACACCTTC.

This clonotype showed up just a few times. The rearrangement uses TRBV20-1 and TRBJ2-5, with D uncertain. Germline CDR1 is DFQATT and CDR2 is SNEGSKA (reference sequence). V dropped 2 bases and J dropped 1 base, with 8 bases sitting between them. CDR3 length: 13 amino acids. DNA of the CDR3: TGCAGTGCTAGACTCGGAGCCCAAGAGACCCAGTACTTC. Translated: CSARLGAQETQYF.

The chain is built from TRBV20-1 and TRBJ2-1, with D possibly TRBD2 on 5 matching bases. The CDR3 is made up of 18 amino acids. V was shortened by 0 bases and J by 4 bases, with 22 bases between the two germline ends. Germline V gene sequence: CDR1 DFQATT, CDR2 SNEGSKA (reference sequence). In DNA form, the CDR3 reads TGCAGTGCTAGAGAATGGAAGGGAACGGCGGGTATTTACAATGAGCAGTTCTTC. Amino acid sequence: CSAREWKGTAGIYNEQFF.

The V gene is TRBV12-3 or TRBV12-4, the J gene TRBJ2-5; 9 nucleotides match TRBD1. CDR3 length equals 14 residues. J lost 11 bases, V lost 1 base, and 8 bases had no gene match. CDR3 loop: CASSLGRDRADQYF. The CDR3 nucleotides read TGTGCCAGCAGTTTAGGGAGGGACAGGGCGGATCAGTACTTC.

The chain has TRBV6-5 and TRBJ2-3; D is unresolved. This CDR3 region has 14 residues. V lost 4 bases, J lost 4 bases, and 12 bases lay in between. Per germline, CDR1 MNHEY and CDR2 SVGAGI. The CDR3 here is CASSSAVHADTQYF. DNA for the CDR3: TGTGCCAGCAGTTCCGCGGTCCATGCAGATACGCAGTATTTT.

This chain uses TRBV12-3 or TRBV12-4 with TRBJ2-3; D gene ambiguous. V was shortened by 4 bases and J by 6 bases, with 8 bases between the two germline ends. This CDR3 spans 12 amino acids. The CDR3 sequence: CASSSRYDTQYF. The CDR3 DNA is TGTGCCAGCAGTTCCCGCTACGATACGCAGTATTTT.

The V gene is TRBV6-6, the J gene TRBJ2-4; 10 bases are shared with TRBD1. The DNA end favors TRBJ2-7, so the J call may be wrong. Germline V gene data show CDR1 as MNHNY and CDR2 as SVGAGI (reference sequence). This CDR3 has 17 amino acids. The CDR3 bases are TGTGCCAGCAGTTACGCCCCCCCAGACAGGGGGCCATACGAGCAGTACTTC. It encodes CASSYAPPDRGPYEQYF.

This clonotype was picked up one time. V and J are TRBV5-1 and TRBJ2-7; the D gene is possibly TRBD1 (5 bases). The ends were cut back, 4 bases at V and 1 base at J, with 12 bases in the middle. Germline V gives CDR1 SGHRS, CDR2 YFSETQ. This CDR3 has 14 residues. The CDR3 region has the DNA TGCGCCAGCAGCGGAGTTCAGGGTTCCTACGAGCAGTACTTC. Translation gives CASSGVQGSYEQYF.

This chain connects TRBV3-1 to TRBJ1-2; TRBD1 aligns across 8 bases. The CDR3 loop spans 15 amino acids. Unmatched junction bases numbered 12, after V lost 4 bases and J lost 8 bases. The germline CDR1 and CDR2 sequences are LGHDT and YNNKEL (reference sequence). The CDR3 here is CASSPRGTGYRGYTF. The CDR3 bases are TGTGCCAGCAGCCCCCGTGGGACAGGTTATCGCGGCTACACCTTC.